One and the same sample provided the 20 T cell receptor beta chains below, sequenced in a study of CD8+CD57+ T cells in acquired aplastic anemia. Genomic DNA served as template for TCR beta VDJ and CDR3 profiling. TCRdb redid the calling of the reads with MiXCR, one entry per CDR3 protein. The repertoire holds some 140,000 distinct CDR3 sequences, with about 48% as singletons. Only patients with CD8+CD57+ cell expansion on flow cytometry were chosen for sequencing. What was sequenced was sorted CD4+, CD8+, or CD8+CD57+ T cells (not recorded which) from PBMCs. The source of these receptors is a human donor with aplastic anemia.

This clonotype was found many times. This chain links TRBV5-6 with TRBJ1-4; TRBD1 aligns across 7 bases. Germline loops: CDR1 SGHDT, CDR2 YYEEEE. V lost 2 bases, J lost 13 bases, and 8 bases stayed unmatched. This CDR3 is 13 amino acids long. CDR3 sequence: CASSFGQGVILFF. The DNA for the CDR3 is TGTGCCAGCAGCTTTGGGCAGGGGGTAATACTGTTTTTT.

This clonotype came up once. A much larger clone sits a single nucleotide away, making a read error possible. The chain employs TRBV4-3 and TRBJ1-1, with D unresolved. CDR1 is LGHNA, CDR2 YSLEER, per germline. The CDR3 totals 14 residues. The V end was cut by 0 bases, the J end by 6 bases, with 11 bases between. The CDR3 sequence: CASSQDWRSPEAFF. CDR3 coding DNA: TGCGCCAGCAGCCAAGATTGGCGGTCCCCTGAAGCTTTCTTT.

The chain combines TRBV12-3 or TRBV12-4 with TRBJ2-5, with D possibly being TRBD2 (5 bases). The V end lost 3 bases, the J end lost 0 bases, and 14 bases lay between the germline ends. The CDR3 totals 16 residues. CDR3 DNA sequence: TGTGCCAGCAGTTTCGGAGCGGCAACTTACCAAGAGACCCAGTACTTC. It is translated as CASSFGAATYQETQYF.

This sequence joins TRBV20-1 and TRBJ1-2, with D hard to call. This CDR3 region has 13 residues. The V gene lost 3 bases and the J gene lost 4 bases, with 12 bases spanning the gap. Germline CDR1 is DFQATT and CDR2 is SNEGSKA (reference sequence). In DNA, the CDR3 is TGCAGTGCTAGGTCCACAGAATTCTATGGCTACACCTTC. It codes for CSARSTEFYGYTF.

Comments on this clonotype: One junction end does not reproduce the germline sequence, and a read error may be involved. The J gene is TRBJ1-1, the V gene TRBV4-1; D is perhaps TRBD1 (5 bases). This CDR3 contains 14 residues. Germline V gene lookup returns CDR1 MGHRA and CDR2 YSYEKL. The chain's CDR3 is CASSKETANTEAFF. The CDR3 nucleotides read TGCGCCAGCAGCAAAGAGACAGCCAACACTGAAGCTTTCTTT.

The J gene is TRBJ2-7, the V gene TRBV24-1; 7 bases map to TRBD1. The germline gives CDR1 KGHDR, CDR2 SFDVKD. J was trimmed by 2 bases and V by 4 bases; bases with no gene match: 7. This CDR3 contains 15 residues. In DNA, the CDR3 is TGTGCCACCAGTGACCCCGGGACAGCAACCTACGAGCAGTACTTC. Translated, it gives CATSDPGTATYEQYF.

This clonotype was detected ten times or more. V and J are TRBV4-3 and TRBJ1-1; TRBD1 might be the D (5 bases). The V end lost 1 base, the J end lost 8 bases, and 14 bases lay between the germline ends. From germline, CDR1 is LGHNA and CDR2 YSLEER. This CDR3 spans 14 amino acids. The DNA for the CDR3 is TGCGCCAGCAGCCAAGTCGGGGCCTCCGACGAAGCTTTCTTT. Protein product: CASSQVGASDEAFF.

On this clonotype: Since a much larger clone is just one base distant, this may be a read error. No conserved phenylalanine or tryptophan is present at the end of the CDR3, so a read error is the likely explanation. J is TRBJ1-2 and V is TRBV5-6; TRBD1 is a possible D gene (6 bases). V lost 0 bases and J lost 3, with 18 bases in between. CDR1 is SGHDT and CDR2 is YYEEEE in the germline V gene. The CDR3 spans 17 residues. The CDR3 nucleotides are TGTGCCAGCAGCTTGGCCGTCAGGGGTTTGGCTCACTATGGCTACACCTCC. Its translation is CASSLAVRGLAHYGYTS.

This rearrangement joins TRBV29-1 to TRBJ1-2; D is ambiguous. This CDR3 contains 13 residues. V lost 3 bases and J 3 bases, leaving 11 bases between the germline ends. Germline values: CDR1 SQVTM, CDR2 ANQGSEA. The CDR3 here is CSVDITDDYGYTF. The CDR3, as DNA: TGCAGCGTTGATATCACAGACGACTATGGCTACACCTTC.

This clonotype was counted many times. Written as DNA, the CDR3 is TGCGCCAGCAGCCAAGATAGCGGGGGGGGCTACAATGAGCAGTTCTTC. Its protein is CASSQDSGGGYNEQFF. The rearrangement joins TRBV4-3 to TRBJ2-1; 11 bases match TRBD2. CDR1 LGHNA and CDR2 YSLEER come from the germline V gene. Germline trimming cut 0 bases from V and 3 bases from J; bases unmatched to any gene: 1. CDR3 length: 16 residues.

V usage is TRBV7-8 and J usage is TRBJ2-7; the match to TRBD2 covers 11 bases. This CDR3 is 15 amino acids long. Germline trimming cut 4 bases from V and 1 base from J; bases unmatched to any gene: 3. Germline V CDR1 and CDR2: SGHVS, FQNEAQ. The CDR3 loop reads CASSSTSGGSYEQYF. DNA for the CDR3: TGTGCCAGCAGCTCAACTAGCGGGGGTTCCTACGAGCAGTACTTC.

V gene TRBV6-5 combines with J gene TRBJ1-1; 9 bases map to TRBD1. This CDR3 contains 13 residues. Germline assignment: CDR1 MNHEY and CDR2 SVGAGI. V trimming: 7 bases; J trimming: 5 bases; junction bases outside the gene matches: 5. Here the CDR3 reads CASTVDRGTEAFF. CDR3 sequence (DNA): TGTGCCAGCACGGTGGACAGGGGAACTGAAGCTTTCTTT.

This clonotype has at least ten counts. At one end, the junction sequence differs from germline, possibly due to a read error. This chain links TRBV13 with TRBJ2-3; no clear D gene. The CDR3 runs to 15 residues. The V gene's germline CDR1 is PRHDT and CDR2 FYEKMQ (reference sequence). The CDR3 bases are TGTGCCAGCAGCATAGGACGGCTAAACACAGATACGCAGTATTTT. Its protein product is CASSIGRLNTDTQYF. The full variable domain, with the rest looked up from reference TRBV13 and TRBJ2-3, is AAGVIQSPRHLIKEKRETATLKCYPIPRHDTVYWYQQGPGQDPQFLISFYEKMQSDKGSIPDRFSAQQFSDYHSELNMSSLELGDSALYFCASSIGRLNTDTQYFGPGTRLTVL.

This clonotype was counted between two and nine times. The J gene is TRBJ2-5, the V gene TRBV9, with a weak D call TRBD2 (6 bases). Trimming pared 3 bases from V and 4 bases from J, leaving 13 bases between. CDR3 length: 14 amino acids. Germline loops: CDR1 SGDLS, CDR2 YYNGEE. The CDR3 DNA follows: TGTGCCAGCAGCGCGGGGGACTCCCGAGAGACCCAGTACTTC. Its protein product is CASSAGDSRETQYF. The variable domain in full, completed from reference TRBV9 and TRBJ2-5, reads DSGVTQTPKHLITATGQRVTLRCSPRSGDLSVYWYQQSLDQGLQFLIQYYNGEERAKGNILERFSAQQFPDLHSELNLSSLELGDSALYFCASSAGDSRETQYFGPGTRLLVL.

This clonotype was seen at least ten times. The genes are TRBV10-2 and TRBJ1-1, with a possible D match to TRBD1 (5 bases). The CDR3 has 15 amino acids. Trimming cost V 0 bases and J 4 bases, with 12 bases left between them. CDR1 is WSHSY and CDR2 is SAAADI in the germline V gene. The CDR3 DNA reads as TGCGCCAGCAGTGAGTCGATTGGGGGGGGCACTGAAGCTTTCTTT. Translating it yields CASSESIGGGTEAFF.

The CDR3 reads CAISESVFGSGSSRVNEQFF. CDR3 nucleotides: TGTGCCATCAGTGAGTCGGTTTTCGGTAGCGGGAGTTCAAGGGTCAATGAGCAGTTCTTC. The chain combines TRBV10-3 with TRBJ2-1; 9 bases map to TRBD2. V dropped 0 bases and J dropped 6; count of bases not matched to a gene: 18. The length of the CDR3 is 20 residues. Looked up from germline, CDR1 is ENHRY and CDR2 is SYGVKD.

The gene calls are TRBV7-7 and TRBJ1-2, with 8 bases fitting TRBD1. Germline CDR1 is SSHAT and CDR2 is FNYEAQ (reference sequence). Trimming cost V 4 bases and J 3 bases; bases outside gene matches: 7. The CDR3 loop spans 15 amino acids. CDR3 in amino acids: CASSSTDRGDYGYTF. The CDR3 nucleotides are TGTGCCAGCAGCTCCACCGACAGGGGCGACTATGGCTACACCTTC.

This clonotype was seen a handful of times. The CDR3 region has the DNA TGTGCCATCCGTCCCGGGACTAGGAATGAGCAGTTCTTC. It is translated as CAIRPGTRNEQFF. The chain combines TRBV10-3 with TRBJ2-1, with 8 bases that match TRBD2. Germline-derived CDR1 and CDR2 are ENHRY and SYGVKD. The junction had 7 bases not matched to a gene; V was cut back by 8 bases and J by 7 bases. The CDR3 totals 13 residues.

This clonotype was recorded at least ten times. This rearrangement joins TRBV5-1 to TRBJ2-1; TRBD1 is a possible D gene (6 bases). Trimming removed 2 bases from V and 0 bases from J, with 9 bases in between. The CDR3 runs 15 residues. The V gene's germline CDR1 is SGHRS and CDR2 YFSETQ. The CDR3: CASSLGGSSYNEQFF. CDR3 sequence (DNA): TGCGCCAGCAGCTTAGGGGGAAGCTCCTACAATGAGCAGTTCTTC.

V and J are TRBV7-2 and TRBJ2-3; 7 bases align to TRBD1. The trim removed 1 base at V and 2 bases at J, leaving 6 bases unmatched. The CDR3 runs to 16 residues. Germline lookup yields CDR1 SGHTA and CDR2 FQGNSA. CDR3 protein: CASSLDVRGITDTQYF. The CDR3 DNA reads TGTGCCAGCAGCTTAGATGTCAGGGGGATCACAGATACGCAGTATTTT.